These T cell receptor beta chains were read from a single sample in a study of T cell repertoires in cytomegalovirus infection. Each CDR3 protein is one row after TCRdb ran MiXCR on the reads. The sample lists around 490,000 distinct CDR3 sequences, around 27% occurring once. Sequenced sample: PBMCs. The receptors come from a human donor in good health (CMV status not recorded). Some clones in this sample may be carry-over from other donors' samples. Each CDR3 is given with its conserved first and last residue. A D gene is named only where the DNA matches it firmly. Clone size is not always given. Where it is, it says once, few, many or a class for expanded clones.

>TRBV7-2|NA|TRBJ2-5|TRBD2
TGTGCCAGCAGCTTAAGCGGGGGGAACCAAGAGACCCAGTACTTC
CASSLSGGNQETQYF
>TRBV19|NA|TRBJ1-5|TRBD1
TGTGCCAGTACCCGGGACAGGGTACGGCCCCAGCATTTT
CASTRDRVRPQHF
>TRBV6-2/TRBV6-3|few|TRBJ2-2|NA
TGTGCCAGCAAAAGGCCAGCAGGGGGGGACACCGGGGAGCTGTTTTTT
CASKRPAGGDTGELFF
>TRBV7-2|NA|TRBJ2-5|NA
TGTGCCAGCACCCGGGGGTGGGAGACCCAGTACTTC
CASTRGWETQYF
>TRBV24-1|few|TRBJ1-2|NA
TGTGCCACCAGTGATTCGGTCGTCAGTCATGGCTACACCTTC
CATSDSVVSHGYTF
>TRBV19|few|TRBJ2-1|NA
TGTGCCAGTAGTATAGCGAGGGCCAAGTCGTACAATGAGCAGTTCTTC
CASSIARAKSYNEQFF
>TRBV15|NA|TRBJ2-5|NA
TGTGCCACCAGCAGAGAACGAGGGGGGCTCGGGACCCAGTACTTC
CATSRERGGLGTQYF
>TRBV2|few|TRBJ2-1|NA
TGTGCCAGCAGTGTTGGGGGCGGCAATGAGCAGTTCTTC
CASSVGGGNEQFF
>TRBV29-1|NA|TRBJ1-1|NA
TGCAGCGTGGCAGGGGTTGTATCCCACACTGAAGCTTTCTTT
CSVAGVVSHTEAFF
>TRBV7-9|few|TRBJ2-1|TRBD2
TGTGCCAGCAGCTTAGTGCTTGGTAGCGGGACGAATGAGCAGTTCTTC
CASSLVLGSGTNEQFF
>TRBV7-2|NA|TRBJ1-3|NA
TGTGCCAGCAGCTTAGCGTTAGACCCTAGGGGAGCTGGAAACACCATATATTTT
CASSLALDPRGAGNTIYF
>TRBV10-3|NA|TRBJ1-5|TRBD1
TGTGCCATCAGCAGGACAGGGGGAGAGGTTCAGCCCCAGCATTTT
CAISRTGGEVQPQHF
>TRBV15|NA|TRBJ2-5|TRBD2
TGTGCCACCAGCAGAGATTCCGGGACTAGAGAAGAGACCCAGTACTTC
CATSRDSGTREETQYF
>TRBV7-8|NA|TRBJ2-3|NA
TGTGCCAGCAGCTTAGAAGGGGTAGCGGCAGATACGCAGTATTTT
CASSLEGVAADTQYF
>TRBV28|NA|TRBJ2-3|NA
TGTGCCAGCAGGAGAGCGGCTGTCACAGATACGCAGTATTTT
CASRRAAVTDTQYF